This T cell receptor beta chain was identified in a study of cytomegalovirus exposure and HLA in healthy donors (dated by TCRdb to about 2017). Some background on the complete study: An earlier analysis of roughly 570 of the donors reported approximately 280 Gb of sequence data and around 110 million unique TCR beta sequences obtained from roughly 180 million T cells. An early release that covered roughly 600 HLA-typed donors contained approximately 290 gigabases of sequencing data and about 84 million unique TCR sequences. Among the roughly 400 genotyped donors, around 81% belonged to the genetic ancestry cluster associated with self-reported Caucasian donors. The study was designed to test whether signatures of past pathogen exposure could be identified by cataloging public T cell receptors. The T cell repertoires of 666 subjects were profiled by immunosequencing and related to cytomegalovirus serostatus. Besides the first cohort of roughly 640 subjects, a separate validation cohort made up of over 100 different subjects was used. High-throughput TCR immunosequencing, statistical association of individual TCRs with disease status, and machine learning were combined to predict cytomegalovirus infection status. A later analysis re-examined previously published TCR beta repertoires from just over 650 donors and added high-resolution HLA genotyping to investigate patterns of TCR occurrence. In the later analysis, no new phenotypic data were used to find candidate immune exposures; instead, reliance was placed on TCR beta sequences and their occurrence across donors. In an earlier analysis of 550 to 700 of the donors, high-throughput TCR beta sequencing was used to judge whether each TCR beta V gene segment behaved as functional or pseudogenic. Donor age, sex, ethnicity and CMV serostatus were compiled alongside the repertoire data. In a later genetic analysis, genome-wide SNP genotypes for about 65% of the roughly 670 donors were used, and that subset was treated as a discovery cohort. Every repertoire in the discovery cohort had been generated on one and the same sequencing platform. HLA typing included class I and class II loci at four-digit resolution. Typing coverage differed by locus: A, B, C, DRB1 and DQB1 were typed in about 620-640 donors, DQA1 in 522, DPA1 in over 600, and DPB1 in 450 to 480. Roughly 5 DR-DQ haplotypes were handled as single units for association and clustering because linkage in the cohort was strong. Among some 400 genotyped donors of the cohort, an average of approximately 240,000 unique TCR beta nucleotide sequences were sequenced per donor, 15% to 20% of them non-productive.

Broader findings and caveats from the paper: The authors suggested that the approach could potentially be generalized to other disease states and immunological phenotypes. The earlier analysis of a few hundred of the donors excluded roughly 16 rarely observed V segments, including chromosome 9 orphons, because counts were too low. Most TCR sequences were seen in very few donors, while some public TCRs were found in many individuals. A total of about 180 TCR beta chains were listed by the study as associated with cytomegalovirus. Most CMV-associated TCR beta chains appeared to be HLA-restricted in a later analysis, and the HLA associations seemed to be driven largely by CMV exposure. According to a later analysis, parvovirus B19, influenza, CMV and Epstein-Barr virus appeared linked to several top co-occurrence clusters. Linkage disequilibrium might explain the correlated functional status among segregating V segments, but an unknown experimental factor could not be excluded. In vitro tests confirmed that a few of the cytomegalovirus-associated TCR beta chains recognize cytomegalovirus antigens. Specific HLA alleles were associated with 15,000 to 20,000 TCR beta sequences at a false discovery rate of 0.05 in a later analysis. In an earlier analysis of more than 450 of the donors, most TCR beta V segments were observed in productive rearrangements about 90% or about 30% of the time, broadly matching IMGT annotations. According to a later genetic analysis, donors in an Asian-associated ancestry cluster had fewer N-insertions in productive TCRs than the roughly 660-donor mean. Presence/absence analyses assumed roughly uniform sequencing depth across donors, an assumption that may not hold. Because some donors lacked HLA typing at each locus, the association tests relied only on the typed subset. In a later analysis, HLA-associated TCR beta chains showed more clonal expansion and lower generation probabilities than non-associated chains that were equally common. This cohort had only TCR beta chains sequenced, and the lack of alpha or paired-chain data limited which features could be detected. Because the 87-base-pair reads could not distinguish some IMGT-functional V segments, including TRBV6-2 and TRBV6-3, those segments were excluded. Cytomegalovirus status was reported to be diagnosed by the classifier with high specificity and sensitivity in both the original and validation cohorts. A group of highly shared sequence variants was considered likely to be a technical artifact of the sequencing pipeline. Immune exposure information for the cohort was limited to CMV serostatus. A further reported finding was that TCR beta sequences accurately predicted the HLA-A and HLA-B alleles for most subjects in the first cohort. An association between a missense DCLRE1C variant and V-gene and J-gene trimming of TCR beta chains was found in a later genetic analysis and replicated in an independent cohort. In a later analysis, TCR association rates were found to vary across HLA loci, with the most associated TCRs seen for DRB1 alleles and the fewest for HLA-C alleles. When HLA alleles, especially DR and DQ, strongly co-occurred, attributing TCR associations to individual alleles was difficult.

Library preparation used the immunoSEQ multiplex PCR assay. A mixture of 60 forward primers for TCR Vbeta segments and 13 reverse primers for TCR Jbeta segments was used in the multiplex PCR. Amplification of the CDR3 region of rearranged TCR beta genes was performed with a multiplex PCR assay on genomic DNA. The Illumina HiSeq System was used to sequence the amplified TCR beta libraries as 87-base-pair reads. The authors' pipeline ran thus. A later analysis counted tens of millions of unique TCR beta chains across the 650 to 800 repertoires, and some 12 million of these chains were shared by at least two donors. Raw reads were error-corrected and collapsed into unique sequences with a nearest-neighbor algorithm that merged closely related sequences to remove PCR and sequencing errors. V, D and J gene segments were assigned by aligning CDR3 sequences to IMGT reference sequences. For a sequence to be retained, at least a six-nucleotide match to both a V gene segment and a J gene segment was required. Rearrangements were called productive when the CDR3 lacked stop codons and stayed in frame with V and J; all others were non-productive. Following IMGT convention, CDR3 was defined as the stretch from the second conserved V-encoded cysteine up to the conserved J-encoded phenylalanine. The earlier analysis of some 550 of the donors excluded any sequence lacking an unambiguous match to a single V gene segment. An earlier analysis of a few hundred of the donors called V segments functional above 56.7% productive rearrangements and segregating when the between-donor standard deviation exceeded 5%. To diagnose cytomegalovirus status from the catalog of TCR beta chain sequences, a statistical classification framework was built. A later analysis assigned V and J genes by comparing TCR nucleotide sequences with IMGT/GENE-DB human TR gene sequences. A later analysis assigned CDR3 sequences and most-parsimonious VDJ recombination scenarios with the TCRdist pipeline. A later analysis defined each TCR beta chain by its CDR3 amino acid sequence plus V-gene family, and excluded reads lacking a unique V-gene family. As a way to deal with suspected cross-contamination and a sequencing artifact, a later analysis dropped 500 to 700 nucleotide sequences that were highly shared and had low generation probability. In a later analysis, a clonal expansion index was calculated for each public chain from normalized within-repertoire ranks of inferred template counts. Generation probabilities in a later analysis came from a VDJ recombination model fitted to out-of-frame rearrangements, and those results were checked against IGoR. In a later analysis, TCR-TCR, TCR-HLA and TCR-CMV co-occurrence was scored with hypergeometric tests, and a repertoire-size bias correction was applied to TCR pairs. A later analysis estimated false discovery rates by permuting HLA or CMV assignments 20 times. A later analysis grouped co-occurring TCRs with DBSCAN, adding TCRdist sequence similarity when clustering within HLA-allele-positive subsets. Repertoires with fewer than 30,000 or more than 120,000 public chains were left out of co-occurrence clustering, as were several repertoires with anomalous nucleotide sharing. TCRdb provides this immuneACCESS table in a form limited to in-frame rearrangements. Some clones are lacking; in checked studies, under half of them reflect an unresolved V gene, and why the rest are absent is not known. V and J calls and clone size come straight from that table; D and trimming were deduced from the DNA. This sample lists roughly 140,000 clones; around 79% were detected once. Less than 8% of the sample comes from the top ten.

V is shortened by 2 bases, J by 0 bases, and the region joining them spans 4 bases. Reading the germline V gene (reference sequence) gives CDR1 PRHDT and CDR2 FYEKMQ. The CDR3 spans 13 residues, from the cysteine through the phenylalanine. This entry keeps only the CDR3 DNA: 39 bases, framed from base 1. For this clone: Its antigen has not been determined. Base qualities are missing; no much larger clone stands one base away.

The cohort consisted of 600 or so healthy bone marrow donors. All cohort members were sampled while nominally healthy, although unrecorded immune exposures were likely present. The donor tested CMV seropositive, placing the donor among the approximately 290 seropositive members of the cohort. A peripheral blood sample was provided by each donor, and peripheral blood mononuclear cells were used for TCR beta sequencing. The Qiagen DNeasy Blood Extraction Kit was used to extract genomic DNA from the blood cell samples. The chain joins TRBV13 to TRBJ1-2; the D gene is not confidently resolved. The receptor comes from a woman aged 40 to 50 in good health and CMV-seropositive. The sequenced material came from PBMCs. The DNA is TGTGCCAGCAGCTTAAGCACTAACTATGGCTACACCTTC. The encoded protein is CASSLSTNYGYTF.